Listed here is a single T cell receptor (beta chain). The table came from immunoSEQ multiplex PCR; TCRdb's copy has only in-frame clones and leaves some out. The data show over 400,000 clones, approximately 91% seen once. These data belong to a study of blood T cell repertoires in COVID-19. With 7 bases removed from V and 2 bases from J, the gap between germline ends came to 12 bases. The CDR3 is 13 residues long. J is TRBJ1-2 and V is TRBV5-3; D is undetermined. TRBV5-3 is assigned to the ORF class and has an uncertain function. The clonotype comes from a woman in her forties or fifties with COVID-19, enrolled during active disease. Sequencing used peripheral blood. This CDR3 is CARVPRFNYGYTF. In DNA form, the CDR3 reads TGTGCCAGAGTCCCCAGGTTCAACTATGGCTACACCTTC.